This is a list of T cell receptor beta chains from one sample in a study of blood T cell repertoires in COVID-19. Assay used: immunoSEQ multiplex PCR; TCRdb lists only in-frame clones, some missing. This table has 330,000 or so clones, more than 70% appearing once. The sequenced material came from peripheral blood. These receptors came from a woman between 55 and 75 years old with COVID-19, enrolled during active disease. Each CDR3 is given without its conserved first and last residue. Each record gives: V gene, J gene, CDR3 protein.

>TRBV6-7|TRBJ1-2
ARGGGLSYGYT
>TRBV7-3|TRBJ1-1
ASSLTWQKEAF
>TRBV6-6|TRBJ1-3
ASSYAVHSGNTIY
>TRBV4-1|TRBJ1-2
ASLGRLRDGYT
>TRBV5-1|TRBJ1-5
ASSLAGVGQPQH
>TRBV6-5|TRBJ1-1
ASRHRGNTEAF
>TRBV7-3|TRBJ1-3
ASSLTPGGGGNTIY
>TRBV19|TRBJ1-2
ASSPDRDNYGYT
>TRBV19|TRBJ1-6
ASSVRDSGSSPLH
>TRBV4-2|TRBJ1-2
ASRPGTGEAYGYT
>TRBV7-6|TRBJ1-3
ASSLSPGVLSGNTIY